The 9 T cell receptor beta chains listed next were all sequenced from one sample in a study of blood T cell repertoires in COVID-19. Sequenced by immunoSEQ multiplex PCR; TCRdb stores in-frame clones only, minus some. The sample has 130,000 to 150,000 clones, around 81% seen once. Sequenced sample: peripheral blood. The source is a human donor with acute or convalescent COVID-19. The donor label of this sample is uncertain.

V is TRBV5-1 and J is TRBJ1-3; D remains unclear. V was shortened by 0 bases and J by 4 bases, with 5 bases between the two germline ends. This CDR3 comprises 13 residues. CDR1 is SGHRS and CDR2 is YFSETQ in the germline V gene. For the CDR3, the DNA is TGCGCCAGCAGCTTGGACAGAGGAAACACCATATATTTT. Translation: CASSLDRGNTIYF.

The chain joins TRBV24-1 to TRBJ1-2; the D is unclear. Per germline, CDR1 KGHDR and CDR2 SFDVKD. This CDR3 has 14 amino acids. V was trimmed by 7 bases and J by 4 bases, leaving 15 bases between them. For the CDR3, the DNA is TGTGCCACCAGCGGGAGCTGGGATTCCTATGGCTACACCTTC. Its protein product is CATSGSWDSYGYTF.

The chain has TRBV5-4 and TRBJ2-5; 10 bases align to TRBD1. The germline V gene encodes CDR1 SGHNT and CDR2 YYREEE (reference sequence). The CDR3 runs 14 residues. Trimming took 3 bases from V and 2 from J; bases not matched to a gene: 1. The CDR3 protein is CASSSGQGQETQYF. The CDR3 DNA sequence: TGTGCCAGCAGCTCGGGACAGGGGCAAGAGACCCAGTACTTC. Combining the CDR3 with reference TRBV5-4 and TRBJ2-5 gives the whole variable domain ETGVTQSPTHLIKTRGQQVTLRCSSQSGHNTVSWYQQALGQGPQFIFQYYREEENGRGNFPPRFSGLQFPNYSSELNVNALELDDSALYLCASSSGQGQETQYFGPGTRLLVL.

The rearrangement links TRBV6-5 to TRBJ1-5; no clear D gene. The CDR3 runs to 14 residues. Germline loops: CDR1 MNHEY, CDR2 SVGAGI. V was shortened by 5 bases and J by 3 bases, with 11 bases between the two germline ends. DNA for the CDR3: TGTGCCAGCAGTCTTACATCATTCAATCAGCCCCAGCATTTT. It translates to CASSLTSFNQPQHF.

The V and J genes are TRBV7-9 and TRBJ2-3, with a possible D match to TRBD2 (7 bases). There are 16 residues in the CDR3. Germline assignment: CDR1 SEHNR and CDR2 FQNEAQ (reference sequence). Trimming cost V 2 bases and J 2 bases, with 14 bases left between them. CDR3 in DNA: TGTGCCAGCAGCTTAAGGGAGGGGGGGATCACAGATACGCAGTATTTT. Its translation: CASSLREGGITDTQYF.

The V gene is TRBV7-8, the J gene TRBJ2-1, with D possibly matching TRBD2 (7 bases). V shed 4 bases and J shed 7 bases, with 17 bases lying between them. The CDR3 covers 15 residues. Per germline, CDR1 SGHVS and CDR2 FQNEAQ. CDR3 protein: CASSSARGRVNEQFF. The CDR3, as DNA: TGTGCCAGCAGCTCGGCGAGGGGGAGGGTAAATGAGCAGTTCTTC.

This clone was seen more than once but under ten times. V gene TRBV15 combines with J gene TRBJ1-5, with TRBD1 as a possible D gene (6 bases). CDR3 length: 13 amino acids. Germline V CDR1 and CDR2: LNHNV, YYDKDF (reference sequence). Trimming removed 5 bases from V and 5 bases from J, with 10 bases in between. CDR3 bases: TGTGCCACCAGCGGAACAGGGTATCAGCCCCAGCATTTT. Translated, it gives CATSGTGYQPQHF.

CDR3 sequence reads: CASSSGTGVAPLHF. The CDR3 DNA sequence: TGTGCCAGCAGTTCGGGGACAGGGGTAGCACCCCTCCACTTT. This chain uses TRBV27 with TRBJ1-6; 10 bases agree with TRBD1. The CDR3 is 14 amino acids. Looked up from germline, CDR1 is MNHEY and CDR2 is SMNVEV (reference sequence). V was pared by 4 bases and J by 11 bases, with 5 bases of the junction left unmatched.

This chain links TRBV12-3 or TRBV12-4 with TRBJ1-2, with D unresolved. The CDR3 has 13 residues. V was clipped by 6 bases and J by 3 bases, with 11 bases between them. CDR3 DNA: TGTGCCAGCAGCTCGGACTTGTACTATGGCTACACCTTC. Protein: CASSSDLYYGYTF.